This entry concerns a single T cell receptor beta chain. This sample stems from a study of blood T cell repertoires in COVID-19. Looking at the study overall: Samples taken during acute and convalescent COVID-19 were collected in the United States, Italy and Spain.

Across about two dozen US areas, participants ranged in age from about 18 to 90 years. Recovery among Cohort 3 donors was established by two negative PCRs, clearance, or symptom resolution. Assay used: immunoSEQ multiplex PCR; TCRdb lists only in-frame clones, some missing. The top ten clones hold roughly 10% of a sample with some 260,000 clones, approximately 90% of them seen once. The clonotype was recovered from a middle-aged man who had recovered from COVID-19. Sequencing was carried out using PBMCs or T cells enriched from blood (not recorded which).

CDR3 nucleotide sequence: TGTGCCAGCAGCCCGGTGGAGGGACAGAATTCACCCCTCCACTTT. Its translation is CASSPVEGQNSPLHF. This chain connects TRBV11-1 to TRBJ1-6, with TRBD1 identical over 7 bases. V lost 5 bases to trimming and J lost 7 bases; unmatched junction nucleotides: 8. The CDR3 extends over 15 amino acids. Germline V gene data show CDR1 as SGHAT and CDR2 as FQDESV (reference sequence).